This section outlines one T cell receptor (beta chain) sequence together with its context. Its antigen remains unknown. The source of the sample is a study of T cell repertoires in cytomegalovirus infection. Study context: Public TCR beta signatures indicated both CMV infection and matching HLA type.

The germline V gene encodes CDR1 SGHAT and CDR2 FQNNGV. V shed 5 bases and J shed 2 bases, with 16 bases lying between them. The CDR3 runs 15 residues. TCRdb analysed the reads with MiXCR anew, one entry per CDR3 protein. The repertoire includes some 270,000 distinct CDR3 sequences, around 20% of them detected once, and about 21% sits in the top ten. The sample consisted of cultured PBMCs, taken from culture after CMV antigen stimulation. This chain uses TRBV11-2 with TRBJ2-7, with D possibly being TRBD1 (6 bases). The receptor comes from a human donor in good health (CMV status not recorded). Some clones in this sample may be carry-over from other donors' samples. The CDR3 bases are TGTGCCAGCAGCCACCGGGCAGGGGTGGCCTACGAGCAGTACTTC. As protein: CASSHRAGVAYEQYF.